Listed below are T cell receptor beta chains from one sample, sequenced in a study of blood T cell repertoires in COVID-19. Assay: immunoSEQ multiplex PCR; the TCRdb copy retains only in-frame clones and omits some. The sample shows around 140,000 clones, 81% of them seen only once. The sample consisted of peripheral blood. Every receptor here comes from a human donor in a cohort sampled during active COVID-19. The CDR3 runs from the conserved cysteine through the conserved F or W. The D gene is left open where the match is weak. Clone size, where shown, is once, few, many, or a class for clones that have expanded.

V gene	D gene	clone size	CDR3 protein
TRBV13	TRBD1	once	CASSRTGMGYSDTQYF
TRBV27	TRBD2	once	CASSLYRHSGMRYF
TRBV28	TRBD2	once	CASRKGGGLSYEQYF
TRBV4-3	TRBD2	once	CASSPETGLAGVYEQYF
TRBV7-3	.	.	CASSPSVDGGYTF
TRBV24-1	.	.	CATSEKVSVQGQFF
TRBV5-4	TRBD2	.	CASSLEAGTTDTQYF
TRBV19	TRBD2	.	CASRPTSGRLTDTQYF
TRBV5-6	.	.	CASSLRAGVGGYTF
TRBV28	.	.	CASSFEGLWTEAFF
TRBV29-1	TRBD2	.	CSVGLLATSSYNEQFF
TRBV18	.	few	CASSPRDTEAFF
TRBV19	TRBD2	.	CASLLSGTSGELFF
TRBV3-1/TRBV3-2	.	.	CASSRSSPALGEQYF
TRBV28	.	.	CASSGRQMSEQYF
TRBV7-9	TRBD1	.	CASSLGQGFYEQYF
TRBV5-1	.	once	CASSPQTDQETQYF
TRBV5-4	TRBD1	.	CASSLGPGQGTDTQYF
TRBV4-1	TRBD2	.	CASSLYGPSGRVKLYEQFF
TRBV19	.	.	CASSIAGVGRDYGYTF
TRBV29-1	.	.	CSVGPGRVQPQHF
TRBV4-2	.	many	CASSQDRGGEVAYEQYF
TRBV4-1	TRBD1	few	CASSQDRVMVGELFF
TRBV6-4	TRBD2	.	CASSDSPLTSGSDEQFF
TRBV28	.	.	CASSLIRDSGNTIYF
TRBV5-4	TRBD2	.	CASSPPPGGGYNEQFF
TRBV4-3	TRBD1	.	CASSQERPSGQEPRNQPQHF
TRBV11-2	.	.	CASSFMEGVAGELFF
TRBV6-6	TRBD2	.	CASSYSASGSTDTQYF
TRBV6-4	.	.	CASSDEQLEMNTEAFF
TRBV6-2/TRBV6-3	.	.	CASSRDPGLENQPQHF
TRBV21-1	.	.	CASREASGESGCWSDTQYF
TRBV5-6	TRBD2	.	CASSLVAGGRETQYF
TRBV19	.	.	CASSISRDTHRGYTF
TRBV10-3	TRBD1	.	CAISEGTGTFGETQYF
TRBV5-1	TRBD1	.	CASSALPRGTGIYEQYF
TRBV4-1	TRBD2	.	CASSEGLAGHNEQFF
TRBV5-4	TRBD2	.	CASSTTSGTGQETQYF
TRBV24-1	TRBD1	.	CATSDLEIGQGAGETQYF
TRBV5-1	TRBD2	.	CASSLASGTYEQYF
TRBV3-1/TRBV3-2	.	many	CASSQGRREQYF
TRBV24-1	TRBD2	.	CATSSSSGSLNTGELFF
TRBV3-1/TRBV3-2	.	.	CASSQDAVETQYF
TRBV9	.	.	CASSPRQSSYEQYF
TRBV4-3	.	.	CASSQDRFGALQETQYF
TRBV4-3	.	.	CASSQEYQVSYEQYF
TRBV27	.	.	CASSLSNNEQFF
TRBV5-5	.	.	CASSRDLYEQYF
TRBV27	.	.	CASKKKGQRSLDTNTGELFF